This TCR beta chain was sequenced in a study of CD8 T cells in ankylosing spondylitis (dated by TCRdb to the late 2010s). Study-wide context: To find TCR variants linked to disease, the study profiled T cell receptor beta repertoires in ankylosing spondylitis patients and healthy donors. Samples of peripheral blood were taken, and for ankylosing spondylitis patients, synovial fluid was collected as well. The full study cohort comprised roughly 24 ankylosing spondylitis patients and approximately 100 healthy donors. The study at large found these results: A TCR beta motif made up of eight highly homologous amino acid variants appeared to be characteristic of blood from ankylosing spondylitis patients. A CD8+ phenotype was shown by the disease-linked clones, which were found at relatively low frequencies in peripheral blood. The disease-linked clones were reported as significantly enriched in matched synovial fluid samples from ankylosing spondylitis patients. Some of the motif variants had been reported before in the synovial fluid and blood of reactive arthritis patients, a finding that suggests common disease-initiation mechanisms.

From the germline V gene, CDR1 is ENHRY and CDR2 is SYGVKD. The CDR3 numbers 16 residues from cysteine through phenylalanine. Of all the DNA, just the CDR3 is kept, 48 bases in frame from base 1. The germline ends are 17 bases apart after V is trimmed by 8 bases and J by 0 bases. For sequencing, an Illumina HiSeq 2500 was employed. Quantitative 5'-RACE with molecular barcodes was the method used to prepare the TCR beta libraries. On the authors' methods: To identify disease-linked TCR variants, a new computational method was used, one built on a probabilistic model of VDJ rearrangement. Clones were called with MiXCR by TCRdb after fastp trimmed the public reads at Q25, and only in-frame beta chains were retained. All rows with the same CDR3 protein become a single entry with the most common DNA and genes. TCRdb, not the original authors, processed these V and J calls. Recorded for this sample are 650,000 to 800,000 distinct CDR3 sequences; 15% to 20% of them occurred a single time. Around 19% of the sample goes to the ten largest clones.

A word on this clonotype: It lacks a known antigen. It has no much larger one-base neighbor in the sample; base qualities were not kept.

The rearrangement combines TRBV10-3 with TRBJ2-1; the D gene is possibly TRBD2, with 5 bases matching. The receptor was derived from a male donor with ankylosing spondylitis. The sequenced material came from blood, either unsorted or a sorted T cell fraction (not recorded which). The sequenced DNA: TGTGCCATCCAACCTAGCTTACCCCCCTCCTACAATGAGCAGTTCTTC. Its amino acids are CAIQPSLPPSYNEQFF.